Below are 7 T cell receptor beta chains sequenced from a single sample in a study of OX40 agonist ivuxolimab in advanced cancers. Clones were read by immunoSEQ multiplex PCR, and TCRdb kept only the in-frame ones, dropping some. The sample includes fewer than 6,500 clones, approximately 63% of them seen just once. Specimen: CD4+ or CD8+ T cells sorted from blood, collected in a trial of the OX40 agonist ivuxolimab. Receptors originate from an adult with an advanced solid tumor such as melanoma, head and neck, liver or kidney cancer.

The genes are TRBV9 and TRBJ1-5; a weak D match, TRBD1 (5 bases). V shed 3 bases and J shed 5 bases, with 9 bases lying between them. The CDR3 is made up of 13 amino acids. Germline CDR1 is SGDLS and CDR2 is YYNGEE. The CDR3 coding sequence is TGTGCCAGCAGCGCCACGGGACATCAGCCCCAGCATTTT. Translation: CASSATGHQPQHF.

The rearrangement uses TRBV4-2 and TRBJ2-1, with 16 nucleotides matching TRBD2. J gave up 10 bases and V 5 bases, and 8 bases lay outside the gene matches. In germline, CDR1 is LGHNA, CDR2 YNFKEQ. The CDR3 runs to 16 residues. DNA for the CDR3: TGTGCCAGCAGCAAGGGACTAGCGGGAGGGCCGGGGGAGCAGTTCTTC. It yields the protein CASSKGLAGGPGEQFF.

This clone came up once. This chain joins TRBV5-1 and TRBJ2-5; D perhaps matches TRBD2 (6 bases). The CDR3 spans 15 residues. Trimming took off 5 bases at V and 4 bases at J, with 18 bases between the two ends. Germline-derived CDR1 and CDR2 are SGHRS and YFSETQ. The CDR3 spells CASSEAVGGRETQYF. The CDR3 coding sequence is TGCGCCAGCAGTGAGGCTGTGGGGGGAAGAGAGACCCAGTACTTC.

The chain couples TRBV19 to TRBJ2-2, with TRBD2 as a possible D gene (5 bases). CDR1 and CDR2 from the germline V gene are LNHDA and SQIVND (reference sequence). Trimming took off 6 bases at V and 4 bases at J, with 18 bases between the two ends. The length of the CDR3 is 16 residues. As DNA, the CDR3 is TGTGCCAGTAGCCAAAGGACTCCCCGAGTCACCGGGGAGCTGTTTTTT. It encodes CASSQRTPRVTGELFF.

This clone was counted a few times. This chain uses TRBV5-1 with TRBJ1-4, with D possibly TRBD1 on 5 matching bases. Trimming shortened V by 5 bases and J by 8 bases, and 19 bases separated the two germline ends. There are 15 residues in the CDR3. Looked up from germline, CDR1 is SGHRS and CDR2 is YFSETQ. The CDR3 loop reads CASRLDRGHVEKLFF. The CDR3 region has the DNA TGCGCCAGCAGATTAGACAGAGGACATGTGGAAAAACTGTTTTTT. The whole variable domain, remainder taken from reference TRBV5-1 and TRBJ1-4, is KAGVTQTPRYLIKTRGQQVTLSCSPISGHRSVSWYQQTPGQGLQFLFEYFSETQRNKGNFPGRFSGRQFSNSRSEMNVSTLELGDSALYLCASRLDRGHVEKLFFGSGTQLSVL.

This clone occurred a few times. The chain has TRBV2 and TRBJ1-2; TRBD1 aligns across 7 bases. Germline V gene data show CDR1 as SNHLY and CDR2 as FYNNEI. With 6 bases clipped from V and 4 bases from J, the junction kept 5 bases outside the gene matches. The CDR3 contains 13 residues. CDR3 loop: CASSGDSRYGYTF. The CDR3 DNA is TGTGCCAGCAGCGGGGACAGCCGCTATGGCTACACCTTC.

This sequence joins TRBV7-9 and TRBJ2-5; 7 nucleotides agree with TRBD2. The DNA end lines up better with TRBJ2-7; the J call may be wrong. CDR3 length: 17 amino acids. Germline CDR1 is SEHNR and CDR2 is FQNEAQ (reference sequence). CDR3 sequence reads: CASSRPAGSGGAYEQYF. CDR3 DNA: TGTGCCAGCAGCCGTCCCGCTGGTTCGGGGGGTGCCTACGAGCAGTACTTC.